This paragraph covers one TCR beta chain sequence. This entry comes from a study of blood T cell repertoires in COVID-19. Trimming shortened V by 4 bases and J by 0 bases, and 8 bases separated the two germline ends. Germline CDR1 and CDR2: SGHNT and YYREEE (reference sequence). This CDR3 is built from 13 residues. Method: immunoSEQ multiplex PCR; TCRdb's copy keeps in-frame clones and lacks some. This sample has around 120,000 clones, with roughly 90% found just once. The sequencing input was peripheral blood. The sequence was collected from a man aged 60-69 years with COVID-19, enrolled during active disease. The gene calls are TRBV5-4 and TRBJ2-7, with D tentatively TRBD2 (6 bases). The DNA for the CDR3 is TGTGCCAGCAGCCGGGACTTCTCCTACGAGCAGTACTTC. This codes for CASSRDFSYEQYF.